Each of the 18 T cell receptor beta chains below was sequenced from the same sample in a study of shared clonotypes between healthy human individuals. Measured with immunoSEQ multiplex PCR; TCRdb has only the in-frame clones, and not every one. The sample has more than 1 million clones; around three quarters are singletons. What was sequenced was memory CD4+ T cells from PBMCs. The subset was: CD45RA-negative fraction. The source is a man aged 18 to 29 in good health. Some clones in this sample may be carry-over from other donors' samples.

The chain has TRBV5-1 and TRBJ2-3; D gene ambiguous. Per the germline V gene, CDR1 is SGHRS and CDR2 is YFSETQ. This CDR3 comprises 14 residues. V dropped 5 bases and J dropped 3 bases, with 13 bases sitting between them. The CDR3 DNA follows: TGCGCCAGCAGAGAGGCCCAAGAAACAGATACGCAGTATTTT. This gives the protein CASREAQETDTQYF.

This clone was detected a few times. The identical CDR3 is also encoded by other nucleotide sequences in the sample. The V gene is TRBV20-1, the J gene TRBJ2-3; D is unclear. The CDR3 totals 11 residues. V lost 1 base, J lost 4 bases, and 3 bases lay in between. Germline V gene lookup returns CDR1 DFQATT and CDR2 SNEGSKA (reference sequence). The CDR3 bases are TGCAGTGCTAGAGTAGCAGATACGCAGTATTTT. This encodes CSARVADTQYF.

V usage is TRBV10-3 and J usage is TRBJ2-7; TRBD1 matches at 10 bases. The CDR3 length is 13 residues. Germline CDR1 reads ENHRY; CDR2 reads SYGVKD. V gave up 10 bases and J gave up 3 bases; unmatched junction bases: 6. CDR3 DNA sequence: TGTGCCACCGAGACAGGGGGCGGCTACGAGCAGTACTTC. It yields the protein CATETGGGYEQYF.

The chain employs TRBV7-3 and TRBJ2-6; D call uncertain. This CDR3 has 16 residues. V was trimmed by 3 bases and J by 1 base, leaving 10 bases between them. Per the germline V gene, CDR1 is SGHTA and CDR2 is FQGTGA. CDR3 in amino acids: CASSFGRNSGANVLTF. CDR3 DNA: TGTGCCAGCAGCTTTGGGCGGAATTCTGGGGCCAACGTCCTGACTTTC.

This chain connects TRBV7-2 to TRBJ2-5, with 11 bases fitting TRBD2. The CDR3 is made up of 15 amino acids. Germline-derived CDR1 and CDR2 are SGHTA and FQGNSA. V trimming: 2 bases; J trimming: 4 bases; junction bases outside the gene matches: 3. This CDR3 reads CASSLTSGSRETQYF. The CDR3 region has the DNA TGTGCCAGCAGCTTAACTAGCGGGAGCAGAGAGACCCAGTACTTC.

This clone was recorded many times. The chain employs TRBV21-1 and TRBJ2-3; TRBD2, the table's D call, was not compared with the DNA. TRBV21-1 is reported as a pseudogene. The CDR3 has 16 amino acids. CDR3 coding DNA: TGTGCCAGCAGCAAAGTTCGCGGAACTAGCACAGATACGCAGTATTTT. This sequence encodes CASSKVRGTSTDTQYF.

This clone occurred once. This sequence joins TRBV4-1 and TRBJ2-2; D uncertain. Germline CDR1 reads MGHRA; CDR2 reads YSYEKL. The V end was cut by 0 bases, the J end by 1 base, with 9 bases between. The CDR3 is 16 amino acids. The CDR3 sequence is CASSQEISRNTGELFF. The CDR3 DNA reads TGCGCCAGCAGCCAAGAAATTAGCAGGAACACCGGGGAGCTGTTTTTT.

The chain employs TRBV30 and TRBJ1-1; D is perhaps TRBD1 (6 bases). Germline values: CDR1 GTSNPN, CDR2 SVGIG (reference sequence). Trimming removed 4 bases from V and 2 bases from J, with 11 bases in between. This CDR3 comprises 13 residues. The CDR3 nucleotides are TGTGCCTGGACTCTCAGGGGTAACACTGAAGCTTTCTTT. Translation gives CAWTLRGNTEAFF.

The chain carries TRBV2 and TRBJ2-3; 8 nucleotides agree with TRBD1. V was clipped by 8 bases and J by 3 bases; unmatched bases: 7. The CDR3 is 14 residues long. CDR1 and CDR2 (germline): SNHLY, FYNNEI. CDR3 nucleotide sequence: TGTGCCAGCCTGCAGGGGGCGCATACAGATACGCAGTATTTT. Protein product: CASLQGAHTDTQYF.

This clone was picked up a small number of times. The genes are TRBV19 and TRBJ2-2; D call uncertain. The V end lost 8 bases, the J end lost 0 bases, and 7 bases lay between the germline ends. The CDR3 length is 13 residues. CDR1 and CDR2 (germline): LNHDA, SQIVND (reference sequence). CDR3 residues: CASAFANTGELFF. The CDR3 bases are TGTGCCAGTGCGTTCGCGAACACCGGGGAGCTGTTTTTT. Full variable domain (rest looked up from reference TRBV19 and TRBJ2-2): DGGITQSPKYLFRKEGQNVTLSCEQNLNHDAMYWYRQDPGQGLRLIYYSQIVNDFQKGDIAEGYSVSREKKESFPLTVTSAQKNPTAFYLCASAFANTGELFFGEGSRLTVL.

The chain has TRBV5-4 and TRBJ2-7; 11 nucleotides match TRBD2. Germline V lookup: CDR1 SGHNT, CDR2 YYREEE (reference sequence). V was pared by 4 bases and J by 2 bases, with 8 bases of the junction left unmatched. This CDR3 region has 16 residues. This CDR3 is CASSTNSGRATYEQYF. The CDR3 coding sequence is TGTGCCAGCAGCACAAATAGCGGGAGGGCCACCTACGAGCAGTACTTC.

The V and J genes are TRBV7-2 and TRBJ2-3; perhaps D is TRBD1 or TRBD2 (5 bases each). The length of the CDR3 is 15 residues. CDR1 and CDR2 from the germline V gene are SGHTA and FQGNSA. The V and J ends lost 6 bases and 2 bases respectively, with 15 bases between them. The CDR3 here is CASSETGTATDTQYF. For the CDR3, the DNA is TGTGCCAGCAGTGAAACCGGGACGGCCACAGATACGCAGTATTTT.

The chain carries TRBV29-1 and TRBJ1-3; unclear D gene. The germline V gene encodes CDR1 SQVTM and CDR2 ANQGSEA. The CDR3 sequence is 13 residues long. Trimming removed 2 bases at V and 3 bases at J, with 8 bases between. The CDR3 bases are TGCAGCGTTGAAACCCCCCTTGGAAACACCATATATTTT. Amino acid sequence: CSVETPLGNTIYF.

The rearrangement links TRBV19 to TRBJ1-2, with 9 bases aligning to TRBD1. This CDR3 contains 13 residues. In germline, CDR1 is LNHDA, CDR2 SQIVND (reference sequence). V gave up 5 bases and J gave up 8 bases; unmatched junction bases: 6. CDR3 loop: CASSWGQGDGYTF. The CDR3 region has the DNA TGTGCCAGTAGTTGGGGACAGGGTGACGGCTACACCTTC.

CDR3 region: CASYSLSTSGTSNEQFF. In DNA form, the CDR3 reads TGTGCCAGCTATTCTCTCTCGACTAGCGGGACTTCCAATGAGCAGTTCTTC. The chain employs TRBV27 and TRBJ2-1; 11 positions match TRBD2. Germline assignment: CDR1 MNHEY and CDR2 SMNVEV (reference sequence). V shed 8 bases, J shed 6 bases, and the junction held 15 bases outside the gene matches. This CDR3 has 17 residues.

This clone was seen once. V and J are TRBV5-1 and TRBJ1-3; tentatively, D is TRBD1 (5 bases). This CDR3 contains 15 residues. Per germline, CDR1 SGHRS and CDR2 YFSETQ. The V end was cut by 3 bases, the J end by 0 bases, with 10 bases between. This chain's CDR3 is CASSWDSRSGNTIYF. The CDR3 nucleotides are TGCGCCAGCAGCTGGGACTCGCGCTCTGGAAACACCATATATTTT. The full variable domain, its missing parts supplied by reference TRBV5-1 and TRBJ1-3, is KAGVTQTPRYLIKTRGQQVTLSCSPISGHRSVSWYQQTPGQGLQFLFEYFSETQRNKGNFPGRFSGRQFSNSRSEMNVSTLELGDSALYLCASSWDSRSGNTIYFGEGSWLTVV.

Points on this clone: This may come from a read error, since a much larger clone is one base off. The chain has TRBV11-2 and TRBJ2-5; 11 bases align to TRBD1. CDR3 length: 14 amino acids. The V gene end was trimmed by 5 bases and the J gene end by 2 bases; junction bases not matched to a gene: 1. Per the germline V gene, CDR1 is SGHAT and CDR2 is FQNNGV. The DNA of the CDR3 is TGTGCCAGCAGCCGGGACAGGGGGCAAGAGACCCAGTACTTC. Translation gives CASSRDRGQETQYF.

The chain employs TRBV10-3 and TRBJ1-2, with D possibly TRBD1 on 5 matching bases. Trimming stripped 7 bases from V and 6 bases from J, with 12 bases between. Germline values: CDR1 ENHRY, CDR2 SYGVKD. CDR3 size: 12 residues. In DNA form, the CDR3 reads TGTGCCATCACCGGGGGTGGAGATGGCTACACCTTC. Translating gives CAITGGGDGYTF.